These 17 T cell receptor beta chains originate from one sample sequenced in a study of T-cell memory formation after mild COVID-19. TCRdb fed the 5' RACE reads into MiXCR, producing one record per CDR3 protein. The table lists 350,000 to 450,000 distinct CDR3 sequences, over 25% of them singletons, with around an eighth in the top ten. Sample: PBMCs or a T cell subset sorted from them (not recorded which). The receptors were gathered from an adult woman who had mild COVID-19 (a few samples of this study predate the infection). Cell type and time point are not known.

The rearrangement uses TRBV9 and TRBJ2-3; 7 nucleotides align to TRBD1. With 0 bases clipped from V and 5 bases from J, the junction kept 6 bases outside the gene matches. CDR3 length equals 15 residues. Per the germline V gene, CDR1 is SGDLS and CDR2 is YYNGEE. CDR3 nucleotides: TGTGCCAGCAGCGTAGGGACAGGCGTTCAAGATACGCAGTATTTT. It is translated as CASSVGTGVQDTQYF.

This chain links TRBV7-3 with TRBJ2-6; D uncertain. The V end was cut by 4 bases, the J end by 0 bases, with 10 bases between. Germline lookup yields CDR1 SGHTA and CDR2 FQGTGA. CDR3 size: 16 residues. DNA for the CDR3: TGTGCCAGCAGCTCTCAGGTTTCCTCTGGGGCCAACGTCCTGACTTTC. Its translation: CASSSQVSSGANVLTF.

The sample holds one count of this clonotype. The chain carries TRBV5-1 and TRBJ2-5; D is undetermined. Trimming left V 0 bases short and J 10 bases short, with 10 bases between. Germline V gene lookup returns CDR1 SGHRS and CDR2 YFSETQ. This CDR3 spans 12 amino acids. Written as DNA, the CDR3 is TGCGCCAGCAGCTTGGGCGGTATAAACCAGTACTTC. Encoded protein: CASSLGGINQYF.

Here the CDR3 reads CSARDGPGRYEQYF. CDR3 sequence (DNA): TGCAGTGCACGGGACGGTCCTGGACGCTACGAGCAGTACTTC. The rearrangement links TRBV20-1 to TRBJ2-7; D is perhaps TRBD1 or TRBD2 (5 bases each). The CDR3 loop spans 14 amino acids. The V and J ends lost 6 bases and 3 bases respectively, with 18 bases between them. The germline V gene has CDR1 DFQATT and CDR2 SNEGSKA (reference sequence).

This clonotype occurred a few times. The chain uses TRBV30 and TRBJ1-5; D gene uncertain. Germline loops: CDR1 GTSNPN, CDR2 SVGIG (reference sequence). Trimming removed 0 bases from V and 5 bases from J, with 17 bases in between. This CDR3 is 16 amino acids long. The CDR3 sequence is CAWSVRKDGGDQPQHF. In DNA form, the CDR3 reads TGTGCCTGGAGTGTACGTAAGGACGGTGGAGATCAGCCCCAGCATTTT.

This chain links TRBV6-2 or TRBV6-3 with TRBJ1-5, with D hard to call. Germline CDR1 MNHEY, CDR2 SVGEGT. The CDR3 contains 17 residues. V gave up 2 bases and J gave up 2 bases, with 16 bases separating them. The CDR3 nucleotides are TGTGCCAGCAGTTACGGGGTATATGTCGGGGGCAATCAGCCCCAGCATTTT. Encoded protein: CASSYGVYVGGNQPQHF.

This clonotype was seen a single time. The genes are TRBV9 and TRBJ2-7; 7 bases agree with TRBD1. Germline V gene data show CDR1 as SGDLS and CDR2 as YYNGEE. The CDR3 is 15 residues long. The V segment lost 1 base and the J segment 6 bases; nucleotides outside the gene matches: 10. The CDR3 DNA follows: TGTGCCAGCAGCGTAACAGGGGAGACAATGGGCGAGCAGTACTTC. This encodes CASSVTGETMGEQYF.

The V gene is TRBV5-6, the J gene TRBJ2-7; 8 bases align to TRBD1. The germline CDR1 and CDR2 sequences are SGHDT and YYEEEE. The CDR3 totals 13 residues. V was pared by 5 bases and J by 5 bases, with 6 bases of the junction left unmatched. The CDR3 nucleotides read TGTGCCAGCAGTCGACAGGGGATTGACGAGCAGTACTTC. It is translated as CASSRQGIDEQYF.

In its sample, this clonotype was seen a few times. One end of the junction fails to match germline, which may point to a read error. This chain joins TRBV2 and TRBJ2-1, with 11 bases lining up with TRBD2. The CDR3 totals 12 residues. Germline V CDR1 and CDR2: SNHLY, FYNNEI. Here the CDR3 DNA reads TGTGCCAGCAGTCATCGACTAGCGGGATGGGCCTTC. Translated, it gives CASSHRLAGWAF.

The table lists this clonotype with a few counts. CDR3 sequence reads: CASSLTAIQETQYF. CDR3 sequence (DNA): TGTGCCAGCAGCTTAACAGCAATCCAAGAGACCCAGTACTTC. The chain is built from TRBV7-2 and TRBJ2-5; D is undetermined. The CDR3 sequence is 14 residues long. CDR1 is SGHTA and CDR2 is FQGNSA in the germline V gene. V lost 2 bases and J lost 1, with 8 bases in between.

There are a few counts of this clonotype. This chain links TRBV29-1 with TRBJ1-2; no reliable D call. This CDR3 is built from 10 residues. V lost 5 bases, J lost 7 bases, and 8 bases lay in between. Germline lookup yields CDR1 SQVTM and CDR2 ANQGSEA. The CDR3 DNA reads TGCAGCGTTTTTCCGGGTGGCTACACCTTC. It yields the protein CSVFPGGYTF.

This clonotype showed up just a few times. V is TRBV5-1 and J is TRBJ2-5; the D gene is possibly TRBD1 (6 bases). Trimming removed 4 bases from V and 1 base from J, with 14 bases in between. This CDR3 is built from 15 residues. CDR1 and CDR2 from the germline V gene are SGHRS and YFSETQ. The CDR3 loop is CASSRGRDTQETQYF. The CDR3 DNA follows: TGCGCCAGCAGCCGAGGCCGGGACACCCAAGAGACCCAGTACTTC.

The J gene is TRBJ2-7, the V gene TRBV29-1, with D uncertain. The V gene lost 6 bases and the J gene lost 1 base, with 13 bases spanning the gap. Germline loops: CDR1 SQVTM, CDR2 ANQGSEA. The CDR3 loop spans 13 amino acids. Written as DNA, the CDR3 is TGCAGCGTCTTAACCGGTAGTTCCTACGAGCAGTACTTC. It yields the protein CSVLTGSSYEQYF.

This clonotype appeared a few times. The rearrangement joins TRBV6-2 or TRBV6-3 to TRBJ2-7, with a possible D match to TRBD1 (5 bases). Germline CDR1 MNHEY, CDR2 SVGEGT. There are 14 residues in the CDR3. V gave up 6 bases and J gave up 0 bases, with 12 bases separating them. Written as DNA, the CDR3 is TGTGCCAGCAGGTCACCAGGGAACTCCTACGAGCAGTACTTC. Amino acids: CASRSPGNSYEQYF.

This clonotype has more than one count but fewer than ten. The chain joins TRBV3-1 to TRBJ2-1; tentative D call: TRBD1 (5 bases). In germline, CDR1 is LGHDT, CDR2 YNNKEL (reference sequence). The CDR3 covers 16 residues. Trimming stripped 2 bases from V and 8 bases from J, with 19 bases between. CDR3 nucleotide sequence: TGTGCCAGCAGCCAACTTCATAGGGGCCTTCGGGATGAGCAGTTCTTC. Amino acids: CASSQLHRGLRDEQFF.

This clonotype appeared many times. The rearrangement joins TRBV6-4 to TRBJ2-1, with TRBD2 identical over 9 bases. This CDR3 is 16 amino acids long. The trim removed 6 bases at V and 9 bases at J, leaving 15 bases unmatched. Germline values: CDR1 MRHNA, CDR2 SNTAGT. The CDR3 region has the DNA TGTGCCAGCAGCGCCCGTTGGGAGCGGGGGGAGGGTGAGCAGTTCTTC. Its translation: CASSARWERGEGEQFF.

This clonotype appeared a few times. V is TRBV19 and J is TRBJ2-7; D uncertain. The CDR3 sequence is 13 residues long. V was cut by 3 bases and J by 2 bases, with 8 bases left in between. Germline V lookup: CDR1 LNHDA, CDR2 SQIVND (reference sequence). DNA for the CDR3: TGTGCCAGTAGTATTAACCTCCCCTACGAGCAGTACTTC. Protein sequence: CASSINLPYEQYF.